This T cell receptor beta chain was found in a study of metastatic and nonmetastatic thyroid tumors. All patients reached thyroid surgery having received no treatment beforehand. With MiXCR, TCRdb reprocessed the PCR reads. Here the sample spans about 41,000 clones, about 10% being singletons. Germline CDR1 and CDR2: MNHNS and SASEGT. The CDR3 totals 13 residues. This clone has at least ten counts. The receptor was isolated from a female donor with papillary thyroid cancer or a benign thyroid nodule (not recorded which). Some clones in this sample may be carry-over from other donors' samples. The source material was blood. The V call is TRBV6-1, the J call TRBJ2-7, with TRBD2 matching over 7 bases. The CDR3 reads CANSGGGPDEQYF. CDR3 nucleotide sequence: TGTGCGAACTCTGGGGGAGGGCCCGACGAGCAGTACTTC.